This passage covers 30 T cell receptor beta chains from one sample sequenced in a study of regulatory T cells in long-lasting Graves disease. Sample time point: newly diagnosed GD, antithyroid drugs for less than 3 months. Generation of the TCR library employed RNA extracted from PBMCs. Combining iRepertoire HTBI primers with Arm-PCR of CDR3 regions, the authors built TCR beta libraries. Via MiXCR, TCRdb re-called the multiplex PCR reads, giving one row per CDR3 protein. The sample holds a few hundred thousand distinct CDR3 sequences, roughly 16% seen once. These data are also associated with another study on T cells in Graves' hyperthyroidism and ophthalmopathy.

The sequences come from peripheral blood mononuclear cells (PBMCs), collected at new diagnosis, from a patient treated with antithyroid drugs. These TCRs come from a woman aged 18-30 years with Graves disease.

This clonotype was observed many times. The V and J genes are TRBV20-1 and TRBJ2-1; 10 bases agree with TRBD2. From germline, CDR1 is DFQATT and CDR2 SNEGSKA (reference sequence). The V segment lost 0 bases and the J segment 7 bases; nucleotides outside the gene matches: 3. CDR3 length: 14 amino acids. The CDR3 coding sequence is TGCAGTGCTAGAGATGTACTAGCGGGAAATGAGCAGTTCTTC. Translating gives CSARDVLAGNEQFF.

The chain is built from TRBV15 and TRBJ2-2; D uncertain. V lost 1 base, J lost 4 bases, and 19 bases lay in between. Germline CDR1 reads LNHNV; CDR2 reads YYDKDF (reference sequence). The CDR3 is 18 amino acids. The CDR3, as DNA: TGTGCCACCAGCAGAGGACTGGAGTCCCCAGCCTTCACCGGGGAGCTGTTTTTT. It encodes CATSRGLESPAFTGELFF.

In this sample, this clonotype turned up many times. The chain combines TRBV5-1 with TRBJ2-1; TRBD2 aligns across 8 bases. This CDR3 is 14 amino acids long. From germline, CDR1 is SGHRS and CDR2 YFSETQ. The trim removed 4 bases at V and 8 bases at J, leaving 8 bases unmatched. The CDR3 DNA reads TGCGCCAGCAGCGAACGGGGTAGCGGGGATGAGCAGTTCTTC. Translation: CASSERGSGDEQFF.

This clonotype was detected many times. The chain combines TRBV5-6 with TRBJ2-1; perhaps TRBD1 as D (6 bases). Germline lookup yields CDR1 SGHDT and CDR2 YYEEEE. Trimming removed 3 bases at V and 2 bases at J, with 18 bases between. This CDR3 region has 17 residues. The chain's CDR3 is CASSSIAQGLPYNEQFF. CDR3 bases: TGTGCCAGCAGCTCGATAGCACAGGGTTTGCCCTACAATGAGCAGTTCTTC. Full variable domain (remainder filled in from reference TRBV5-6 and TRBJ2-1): DAGVTQSPTHLIKTRGQQVTLRCSPKSGHDTVSWYQQALGQGPQFIFQYYEEEERQRGNFPDRFSGHQFPNYSSELNVNALLLGDSALYLCASSSIAQGLPYNEQFFGPGTRLTVL.

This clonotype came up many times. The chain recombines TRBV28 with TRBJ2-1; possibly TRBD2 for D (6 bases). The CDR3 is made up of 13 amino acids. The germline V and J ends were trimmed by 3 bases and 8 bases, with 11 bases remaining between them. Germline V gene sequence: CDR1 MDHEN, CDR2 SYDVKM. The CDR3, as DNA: TGTGCCAGCAGTTTCGGCGGCGGGGATGAGCAGTTCTTC. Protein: CASSFGGGDEQFF. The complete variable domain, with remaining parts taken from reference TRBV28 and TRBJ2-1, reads DVKVTQSSRYLVKRTGEKVFLECVQDMDHENMFWYRQDPGLGLRLIYFSYDVKMKEKGDIPEGYSVSREKKERFSLILESASTNQTSMYLCASSFGGGDEQFFGPGTRLTVL.

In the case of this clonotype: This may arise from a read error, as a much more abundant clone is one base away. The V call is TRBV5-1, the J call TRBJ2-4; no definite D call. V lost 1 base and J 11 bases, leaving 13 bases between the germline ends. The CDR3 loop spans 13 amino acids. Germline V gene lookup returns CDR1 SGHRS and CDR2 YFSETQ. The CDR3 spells CASSLIGVDVQYF. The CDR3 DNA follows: TGCGCCAGCAGCTTGATTGGGGTTGACGTTCAGTACTTC.

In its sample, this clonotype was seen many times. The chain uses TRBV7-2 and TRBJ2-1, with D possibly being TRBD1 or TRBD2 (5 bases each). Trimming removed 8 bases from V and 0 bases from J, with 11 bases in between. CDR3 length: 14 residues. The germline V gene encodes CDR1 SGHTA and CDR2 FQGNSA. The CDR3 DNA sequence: TGTGCCAGCCGGGGCGGAGCCTCCTACAATGAGCAGTTCTTC. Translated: CASRGGASYNEQFF.

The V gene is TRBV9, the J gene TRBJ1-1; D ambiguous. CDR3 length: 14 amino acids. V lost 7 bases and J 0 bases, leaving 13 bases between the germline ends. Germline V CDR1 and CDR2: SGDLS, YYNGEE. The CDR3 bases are TGTGCCAGCGGCCCGCGACTGATGAACACTGAAGCTTTCTTT. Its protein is CASGPRLMNTEAFF.

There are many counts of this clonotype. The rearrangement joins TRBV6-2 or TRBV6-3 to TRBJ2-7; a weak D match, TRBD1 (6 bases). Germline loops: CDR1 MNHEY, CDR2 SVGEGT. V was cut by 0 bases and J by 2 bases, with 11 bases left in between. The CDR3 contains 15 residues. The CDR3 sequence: CASSYSSGVPYEQYF. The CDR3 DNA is TGTGCCAGCAGTTACTCTTCAGGGGTTCCCTACGAGCAGTACTTC.

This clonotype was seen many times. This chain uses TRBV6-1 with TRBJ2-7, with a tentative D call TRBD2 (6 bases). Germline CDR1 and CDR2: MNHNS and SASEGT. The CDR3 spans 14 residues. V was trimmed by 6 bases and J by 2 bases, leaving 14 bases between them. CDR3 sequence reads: CASRPGAGTYEQYF. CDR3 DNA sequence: TGTGCCAGCAGGCCCGGTGCGGGAACCTACGAGCAGTACTTC.

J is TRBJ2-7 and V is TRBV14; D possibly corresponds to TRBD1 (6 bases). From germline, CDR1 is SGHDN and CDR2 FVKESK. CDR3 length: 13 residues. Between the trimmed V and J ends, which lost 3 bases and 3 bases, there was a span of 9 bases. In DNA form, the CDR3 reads TGTGCCAGCAGCCAGGGACACATCTACGAGCAGTACTTC. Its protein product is CASSQGHIYEQYF.

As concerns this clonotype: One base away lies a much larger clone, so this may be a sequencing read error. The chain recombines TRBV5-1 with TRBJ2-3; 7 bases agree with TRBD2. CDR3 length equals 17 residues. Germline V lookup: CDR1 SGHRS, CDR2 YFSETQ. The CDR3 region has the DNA TGCGTCAGCAGCCGGTCGGGCCTAGCGGTTAGCACAGATACGCAGTATTTT. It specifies CVSSRSGLAVSTDTQYF.

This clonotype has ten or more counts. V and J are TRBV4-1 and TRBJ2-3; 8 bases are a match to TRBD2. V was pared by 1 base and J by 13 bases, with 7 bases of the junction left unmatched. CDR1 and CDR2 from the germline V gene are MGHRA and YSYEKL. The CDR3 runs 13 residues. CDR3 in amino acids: CASSQGAGGGKYF. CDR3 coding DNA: TGCGCCAGCAGCCAAGGCGCTGGCGGGGGGAAGTATTTT.

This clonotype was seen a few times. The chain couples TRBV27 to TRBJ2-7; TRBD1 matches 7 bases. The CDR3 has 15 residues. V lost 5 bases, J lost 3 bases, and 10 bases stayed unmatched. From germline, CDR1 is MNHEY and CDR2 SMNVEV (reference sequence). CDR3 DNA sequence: TGTGCCAGCAGTCCGAGGACAACAGGGGACTACGAGCAGTACTTC. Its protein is CASSPRTTGDYEQYF.

CDR3 protein: CSVKSGGASYNEQFF. The CDR3 DNA reads TGCAGCGTCAAGAGCGGGGGAGCTTCCTACAATGAGCAGTTCTTC. The V gene is TRBV29-1, the J gene TRBJ2-1; the match to TRBD2 covers 8 bases. V was clipped by 6 bases and J by 1 base; unmatched bases: 8. Germline lookup yields CDR1 SQVTM and CDR2 ANQGSEA. The CDR3 consists of 15 residues.

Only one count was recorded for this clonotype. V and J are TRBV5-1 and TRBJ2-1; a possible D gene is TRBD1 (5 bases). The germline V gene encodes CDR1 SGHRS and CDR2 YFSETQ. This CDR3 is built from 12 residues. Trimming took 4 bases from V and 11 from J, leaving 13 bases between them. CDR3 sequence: CASSSQGVKQFF. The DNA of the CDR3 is TGCGCCAGCAGCAGCCAAGGGGTCAAGCAGTTCTTC.

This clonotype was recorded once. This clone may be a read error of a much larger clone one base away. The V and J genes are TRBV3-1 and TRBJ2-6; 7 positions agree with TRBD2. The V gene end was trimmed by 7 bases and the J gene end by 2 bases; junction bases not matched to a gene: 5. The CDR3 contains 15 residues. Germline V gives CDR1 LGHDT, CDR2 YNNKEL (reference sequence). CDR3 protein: CASNPGGTGANVLTF. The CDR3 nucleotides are TGTGCCAGCAACCCGGGAGGTACTGGGGCCAACGTCCTGACTTTC.

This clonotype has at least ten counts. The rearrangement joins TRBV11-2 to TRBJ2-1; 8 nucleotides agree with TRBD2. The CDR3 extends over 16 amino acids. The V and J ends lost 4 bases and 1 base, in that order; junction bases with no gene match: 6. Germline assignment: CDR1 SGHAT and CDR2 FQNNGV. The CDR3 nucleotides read TGTGCCAGCAGCTGGTTAGCGGGGCAATCCTACAATGAGCAGTTCTTC. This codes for CASSWLAGQSYNEQFF.

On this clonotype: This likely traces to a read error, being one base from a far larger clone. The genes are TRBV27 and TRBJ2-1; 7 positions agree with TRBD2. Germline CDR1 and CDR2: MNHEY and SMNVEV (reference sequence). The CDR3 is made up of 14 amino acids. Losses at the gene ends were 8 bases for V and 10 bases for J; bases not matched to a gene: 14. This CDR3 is CASHPWEGSYEQFF. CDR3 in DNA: TGTGCCAGCCATCCCTGGGAGGGGAGCTACGAGCAGTTCTTC.

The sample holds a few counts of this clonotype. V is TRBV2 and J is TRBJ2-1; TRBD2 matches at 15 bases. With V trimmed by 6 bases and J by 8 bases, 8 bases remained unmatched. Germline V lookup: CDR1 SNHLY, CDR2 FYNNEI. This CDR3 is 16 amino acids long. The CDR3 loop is CASRGTSGRRFDEQFF. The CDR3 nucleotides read TGTGCCAGCAGAGGGACTAGCGGGAGGAGATTCGATGAGCAGTTCTTC.

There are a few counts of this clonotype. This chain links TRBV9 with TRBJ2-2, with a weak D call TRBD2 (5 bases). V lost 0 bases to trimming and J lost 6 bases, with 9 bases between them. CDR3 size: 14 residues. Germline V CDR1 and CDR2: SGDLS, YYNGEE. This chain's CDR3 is CASSVATSAGELFF. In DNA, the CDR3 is TGTGCCAGCAGCGTAGCAACTAGTGCCGGGGAGCTGTTTTTT. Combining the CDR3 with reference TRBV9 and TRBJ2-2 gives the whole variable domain DSGVTQTPKHLITATGQRVTLRCSPRSGDLSVYWYQQSLDQGLQFLIQYYNGEERAKGNILERFSAQQFPDLHSELNLSSLELGDSALYFCASSVATSAGELFFGEGSRLTVL.

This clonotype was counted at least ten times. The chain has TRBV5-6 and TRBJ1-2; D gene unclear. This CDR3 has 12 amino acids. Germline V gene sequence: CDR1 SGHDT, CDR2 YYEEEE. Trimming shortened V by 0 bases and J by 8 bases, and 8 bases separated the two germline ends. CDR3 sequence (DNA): TGTGCCAGCAGCTTGGCGGGTTACGGCTACACCTTC. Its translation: CASSLAGYGYTF.

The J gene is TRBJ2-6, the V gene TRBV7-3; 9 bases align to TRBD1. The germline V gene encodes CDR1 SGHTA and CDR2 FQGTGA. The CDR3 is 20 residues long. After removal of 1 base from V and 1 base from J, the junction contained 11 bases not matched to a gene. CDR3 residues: CASSLRPGGTGPSGANVLTF. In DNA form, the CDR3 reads TGTGCCAGCAGCTTAAGGCCCGGAGGGACAGGGCCTTCTGGGGCCAACGTCCTGACTTTC. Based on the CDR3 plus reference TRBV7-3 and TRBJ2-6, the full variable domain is GAGVSQTPSNKVTEKGKYVELRCDPISGHTALYWYRQSLGQGPEFLIYFQGTGAADDSGLPNDRFFAVRPEGSVSTLKIQRTERGDSAVYLCASSLRPGGTGPSGANVLTFGAGSRLTVL.

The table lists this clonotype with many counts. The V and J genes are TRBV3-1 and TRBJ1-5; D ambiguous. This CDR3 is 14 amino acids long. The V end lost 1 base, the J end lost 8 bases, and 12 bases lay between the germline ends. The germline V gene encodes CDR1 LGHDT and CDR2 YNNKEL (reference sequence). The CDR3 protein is CASSQGGFLEPQHF. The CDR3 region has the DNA TGTGCCAGCAGCCAAGGCGGGTTCTTGGAGCCCCAGCATTTT.

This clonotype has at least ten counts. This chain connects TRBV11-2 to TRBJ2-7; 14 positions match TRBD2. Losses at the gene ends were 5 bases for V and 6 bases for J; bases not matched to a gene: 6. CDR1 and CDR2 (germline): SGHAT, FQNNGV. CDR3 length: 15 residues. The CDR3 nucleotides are TGTGCCAGCAGCACGGGACTAGCGGGAGTCACCGAGCAGTACTTC. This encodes CASSTGLAGVTEQYF. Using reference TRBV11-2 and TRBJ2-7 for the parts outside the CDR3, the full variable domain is EAGVAQSPRYKIIEKRQSVAFWCNPISGHATLYWYQQILGQGPKLLIQFQNNGVVDDSQLPKDRFSAERLKGVDSTLKIQPAKLEDSAVYLCASSTGLAGVTEQYFGPGTRLTVT.

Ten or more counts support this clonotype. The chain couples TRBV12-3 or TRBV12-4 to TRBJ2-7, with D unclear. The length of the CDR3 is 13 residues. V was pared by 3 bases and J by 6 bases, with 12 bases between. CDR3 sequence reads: CASSFSPWSEQYF. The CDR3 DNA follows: TGTGCCAGCAGTTTTTCCCCTTGGTCCGAGCAGTACTTC.

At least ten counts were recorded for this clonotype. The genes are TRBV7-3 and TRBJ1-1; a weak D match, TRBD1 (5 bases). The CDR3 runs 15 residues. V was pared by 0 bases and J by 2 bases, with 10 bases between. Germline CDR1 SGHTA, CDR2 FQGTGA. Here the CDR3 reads CASSLTRRENTEAFF. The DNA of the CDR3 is TGTGCCAGCAGCTTAACGCGCAGGGAAAACACTGAAGCTTTCTTT.

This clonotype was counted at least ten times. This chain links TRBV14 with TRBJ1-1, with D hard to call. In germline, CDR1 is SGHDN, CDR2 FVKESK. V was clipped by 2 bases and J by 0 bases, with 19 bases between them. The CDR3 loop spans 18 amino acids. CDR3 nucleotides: TGTGCCAGCAGCCAACTCCATTTTTGGAACACTTTGAACACTGAAGCTTTCTTT. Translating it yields CASSQLHFWNTLNTEAFF.

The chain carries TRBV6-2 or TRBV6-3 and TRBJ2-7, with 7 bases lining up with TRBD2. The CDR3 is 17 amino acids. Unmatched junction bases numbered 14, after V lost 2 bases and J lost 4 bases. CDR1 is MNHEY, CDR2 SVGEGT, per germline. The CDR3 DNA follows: TGTGCCAGCAGTTACCCGCCGTGGGGCGGGAGATATTACGAGCAGTACTTC. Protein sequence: CASSYPPWGGRYYEQYF.

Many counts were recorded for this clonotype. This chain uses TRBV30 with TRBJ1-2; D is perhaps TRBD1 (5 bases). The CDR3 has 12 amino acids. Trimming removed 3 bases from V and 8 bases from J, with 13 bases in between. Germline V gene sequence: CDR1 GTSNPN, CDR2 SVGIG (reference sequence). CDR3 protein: CAWSRGGDGYTF. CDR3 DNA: TGTGCCTGGAGCCGTGGGGGGGACGGCTACACCTTC.